The source of this TCR beta chain is a study of T cell responses to AZD1222 COVID-19 vaccine. Study-wide results and limits: Among those given AZD1222, only six were seropositive at baseline. In all cases, repertoires were sampled only after the peak T cell response. The sample set comprised mostly white British donors with more females, and clonal diversity was possibly underestimated.

A word on this clone: Its matching antigen is unknown.

Germline V lookup: CDR1 SNHLY, CDR2 FYNNEI. The CDR3 sequence is 16 residues long. The junction had 4 bases not matched to a gene; V was cut back by 0 bases and J by 1 base. Sequencing was performed with immunoSEQ multiplex PCR; in TCRdb, only in-frame clones are kept and a portion is missing. The sample carries around 50,000 clones, approximately 86% recorded once. The chain is built from TRBV2 and TRBJ1-2, with 8 positions matching TRBD1. The sequences come from peripheral blood, collected on day 0 of AZD1222 vaccination. This receptor was obtained from an adult in good health. CDR3 in amino acids: CASSEARTGRNYGYTF. Written as DNA, the CDR3 is TGTGCCAGCAGTGAAGCAAGGACAGGGCGTAACTATGGCTACACCTTC.